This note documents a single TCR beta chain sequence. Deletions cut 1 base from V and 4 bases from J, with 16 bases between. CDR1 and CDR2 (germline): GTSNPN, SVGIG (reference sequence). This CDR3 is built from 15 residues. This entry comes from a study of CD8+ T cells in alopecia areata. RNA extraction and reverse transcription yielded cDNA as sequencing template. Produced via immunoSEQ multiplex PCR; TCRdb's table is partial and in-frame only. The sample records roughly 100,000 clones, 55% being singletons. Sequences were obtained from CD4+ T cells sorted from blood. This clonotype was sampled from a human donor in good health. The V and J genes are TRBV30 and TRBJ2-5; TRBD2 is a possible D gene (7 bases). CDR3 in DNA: TGTGCCTGGAGTGAGGGGGGAGGGGCCCCAGAGACCCAGTACTTC. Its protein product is CAWSEGGGAPETQYF.